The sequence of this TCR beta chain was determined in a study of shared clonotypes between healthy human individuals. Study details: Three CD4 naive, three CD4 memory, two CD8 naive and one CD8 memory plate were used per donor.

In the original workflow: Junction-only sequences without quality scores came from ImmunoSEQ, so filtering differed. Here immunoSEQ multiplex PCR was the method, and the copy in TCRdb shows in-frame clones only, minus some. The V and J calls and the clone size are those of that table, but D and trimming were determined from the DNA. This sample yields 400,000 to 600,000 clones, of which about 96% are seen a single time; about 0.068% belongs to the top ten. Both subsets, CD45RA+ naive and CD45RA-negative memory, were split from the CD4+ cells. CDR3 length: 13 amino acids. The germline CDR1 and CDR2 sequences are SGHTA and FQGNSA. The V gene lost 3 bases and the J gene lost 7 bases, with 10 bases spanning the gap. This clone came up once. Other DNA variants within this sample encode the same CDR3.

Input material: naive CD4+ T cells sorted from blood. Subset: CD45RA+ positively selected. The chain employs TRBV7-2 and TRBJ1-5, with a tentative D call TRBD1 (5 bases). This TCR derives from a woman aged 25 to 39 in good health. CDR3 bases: TGTGCCAGCAGCTTTGGGGGGGACCAGCCCCAGCATTTT. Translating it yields CASSFGGDQPQHF.